A selection of T cell receptor beta chains follows, all from one sample in a study of spatial heterogeneity in lung cancer. MiXCR was run by TCRdb on the 5' RACE reads, yielding one entry per CDR3 protein. The sample records roughly 110,000 distinct CDR3 sequences, under 14% being singletons. Sequencing used PBMCs, obtained at follow-up. The origin of the receptors is a female donor with early-stage non-small cell lung cancer. Both conserved end residues are part of each CDR3. Size tells how often a clone was seen (once, few, many) or the class of an expanded clone, and some rows leave it out.

size: few
J: TRBJ2-1
V: TRBV12-3/TRBV12-4
CDR3: CASSGLQGSYNEQFF

size: few
J: TRBJ2-1
V: TRBV7-2
CDR3: CASSLRPGGGLNEQFF

size: few
J: TRBJ2-7
V: TRBV5-1
CDR3: CASSLGTGGYEQYF

size: NA
J: TRBJ1-3
V: TRBV10-3
CDR3: CAISERPGENTIYF

size: many
J: TRBJ1-2
V: TRBV3-1
CDR3: CASSQDTFAGYGYTF

size: NA
J: TRBJ2-7
V: TRBV28
CDR3: CASSSAIRLYEQYF

size: many
J: TRBJ1-5
V: TRBV24-1
CDR3: CATSDFRGDQPQHF

size: few
J: TRBJ2-1
V: TRBV14
CDR3: CASSQVGGWNNEQFF

size: NA
J: TRBJ2-5
V: TRBV5-1
CDR3: CASSFGRDSQSFRETQYF

size: many
J: TRBJ2-2
V: TRBV11-1
CDR3: CASNGRGTGELFF

size: few
J: TRBJ2-7
V: TRBV28
CDR3: CASSTRGLSSYEQYF

size: few
J: TRBJ1-5
V: TRBV2
CDR3: CASSDSGSWQPQHF

size: many
J: TRBJ2-2
V: TRBV5-1
CDR3: CASTGLGPPGELFF

size: few
J: TRBJ2-7
V: TRBV4-1
CDR3: CASSQAPGTGSYEQYF

size: few
J: TRBJ2-2
V: TRBV7-3
CDR3: CASSLDISGKELFF

size: NA
J: TRBJ2-7
V: TRBV6-1
CDR3: CAILRQDDSYEQYF

size: few
J: TRBJ1-1
V: TRBV27
CDR3: CASSLRRDSARTEAFF

size: many
J: TRBJ1-4
V: TRBV27
CDR3: CASSFGGANEKLFF

size: NA
J: TRBJ2-3
V: TRBV5-1
CDR3: CASSAQSGPPWGTDTQYF

size: NA
J: TRBJ2-3
V: TRBV2
CDR3: CASSESSGGTDTQYF

size: NA
J: TRBJ2-1
V: TRBV3-1
CDR3: CASSRRETSYNEQFF